Here is one TCR beta chain with its context. This record comes from a study of blood T cell repertoires in COVID-19. Study information: Acute-phase and convalescent COVID-19 samples originated in the United States, Italy and Spain.

Across about two dozen US areas, participants ranged in age from about 18 to 90 years. Here immunoSEQ multiplex PCR was the method, and the copy in TCRdb shows in-frame clones only, minus some. The data hold about 300,000 clones, with 80% to 90% observed a single time. The V segment lost 7 bases and the J segment 9 bases; nucleotides outside the gene matches: 9. CDR3 length: 14 residues. CDR1 and CDR2 from the germline V gene are MNHEY and SMNVEV (reference sequence). The origin of this receptor is a woman aged 18 to 35 who had recovered from COVID-19. The specimen sequenced was PBMCs or T cells enriched from blood (not recorded which). The chain recombines TRBV27 with TRBJ1-6; 7 bases match TRBD1. This chain's CDR3 is CASTTDRVLSPLHF. In DNA form, the CDR3 reads TGTGCCAGCACTACAGACAGGGTACTTTCACCCCTCCACTTT.